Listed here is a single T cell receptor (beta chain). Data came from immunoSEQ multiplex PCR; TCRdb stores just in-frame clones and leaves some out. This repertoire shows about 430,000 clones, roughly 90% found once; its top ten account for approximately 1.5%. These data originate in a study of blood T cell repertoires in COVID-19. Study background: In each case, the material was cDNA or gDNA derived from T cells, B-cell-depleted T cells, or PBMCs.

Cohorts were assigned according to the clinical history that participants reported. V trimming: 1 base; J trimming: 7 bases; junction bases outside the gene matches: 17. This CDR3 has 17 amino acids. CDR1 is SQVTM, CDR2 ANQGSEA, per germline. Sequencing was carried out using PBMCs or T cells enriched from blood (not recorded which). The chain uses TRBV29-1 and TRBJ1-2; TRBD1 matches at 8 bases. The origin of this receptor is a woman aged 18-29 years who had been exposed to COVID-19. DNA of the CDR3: TGCAGCGTTGAAGTGGGTGGACAGGGAATCACCCGCAGTGGCTACACCTTC. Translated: CSVEVGGQGITRSGYTF.